These 23 T cell receptor beta chains were all obtained from the same sample, sequenced in a study of T cell responses to AZD1222 COVID-19 vaccine. Profiled with immunoSEQ multiplex PCR; TCRdb holds only in-frame clones, not every one. This sample has roughly 130,000 clones, with roughly 88% found just once. The sample here was peripheral blood, taken on day 0 of MenACWY control vaccination. The receptors were sampled from an adult in good health.

The genes are TRBV6-5 and TRBJ1-6, with D unclear. CDR1 and CDR2 (germline): MNHEY, SVGAGI. V lost 6 bases to trimming and J lost 10 bases, with 10 bases between them. This CDR3 contains 12 residues. The CDR3 DNA is TGTGCCAGCAGCCGAACTGGGTCACCCCTCCACTTT. Its translation: CASSRTGSPLHF.

The chain has TRBV6-2 or TRBV6-3 and TRBJ2-7; D not certain. CDR1 and CDR2 (germline): MNHEY, SVGEGT. The CDR3 is 13 amino acids. The germline V and J ends were trimmed by 6 bases and 3 bases, with 12 bases remaining between them. The CDR3 spells CASSRGSLYEQYF. Written as DNA, the CDR3 is TGTGCCAGCAGCAGAGGATCGCTCTACGAGCAGTACTTC.

The chain uses TRBV28 and TRBJ2-2; TRBD1 matches at 11 bases. Germline assignment: CDR1 MDHEN and CDR2 SYDVKM. This CDR3 is built from 17 residues. With 3 bases clipped from V and 4 bases from J, the junction kept 7 bases outside the gene matches. The CDR3 sequence is CASSFQRTGGVTGELFF. In DNA form, the CDR3 reads TGTGCCAGCAGTTTCCAACGGACAGGGGGCGTCACCGGGGAGCTGTTTTTT.

The CDR3 region has the DNA TGTGCCAGCAGTTTATTCGGGAGGGCCACCGGGGAGCTGTTTTTT. As protein: CASSLFGRATGELFF. The rearrangement joins TRBV28 to TRBJ2-2; 8 bases match TRBD2. The CDR3 sequence is 15 residues long. The junction had 2 bases not matched to a gene; V was cut back by 1 base and J by 4 bases. CDR1 and CDR2 (germline): MDHEN, SYDVKM.

The CDR3 nucleotides are TGTGCCAGCAGTTCCACGCTAGCTGGCCCAGATACGCAGTATTTT. It specifies CASSSTLAGPDTQYF. The chain joins TRBV6-6 to TRBJ2-3, with a possible D match to TRBD2 (5 bases). CDR3 length: 15 amino acids. Germline-derived CDR1 and CDR2 are MNHNY and SVGAGI (reference sequence). Trimming removed 4 bases at V and 4 bases at J, with 15 bases between.

The chain joins TRBV6-5 to TRBJ1-6; D might be TRBD1 (5 bases). The CDR3 is 14 amino acids. Between the trimmed V and J ends, which lost 6 bases and 7 bases, there was a span of 13 bases. In germline, CDR1 is MNHEY, CDR2 SVGAGI. CDR3 sequence reads: CASRYSAGNSPLHF. The CDR3 DNA is TGTGCCAGCAGATATTCGGCAGGGAATTCACCCCTCCACTTT.

Comment on this clone: Other nucleotide sequences in the sample specify the same CDR3. This rearrangement joins TRBV9 to TRBJ1-1; D is perhaps TRBD1 (5 bases). Germline lookup yields CDR1 SGDLS and CDR2 YYNGEE. The V gene lost 2 bases and the J gene lost 4 bases, with 9 bases spanning the gap. This CDR3 contains 13 residues. The CDR3 nucleotides are TGTGCCAGCAGCGTCGGGGGGACCACTGAAGCTTTCTTT. The encoded protein is CASSVGGTTEAFF.

This chain connects TRBV28 to TRBJ2-1; no firm D call. Germline CDR1 reads MDHEN; CDR2 reads SYDVKM. V lost 4 bases and J lost 0, with 10 bases in between. CDR3 size: 15 residues. CDR3 residues: CASSSDHNSYNEQFF. CDR3 nucleotides: TGTGCCAGCAGTTCGGACCATAACTCCTACAATGAGCAGTTCTTC.

This chain uses TRBV27 with TRBJ2-7, with 11 bases aligning to TRBD2. Germline V CDR1 and CDR2: MNHEY, SMNVEV (reference sequence). Trimming at V came to 5 bases and at J to 0 bases, leaving 3 bases not matched to a gene. The CDR3 is 15 residues long. The CDR3 is CASSVLAGVSYEQYF. The CDR3 bases are TGTGCCAGCAGTGTACTAGCGGGGGTCTCCTACGAGCAGTACTTC.

The chain has TRBV7-9 and TRBJ1-2; the match to TRBD1 covers 8 bases. Germline CDR1 is SEHNR and CDR2 is FQNEAQ (reference sequence). The J segment lost 8 bases and the V segment lost 8 bases, leaving 19 bases of the junction unmatched. The CDR3 has 16 amino acids. CDR3 sequence reads: CASSLSPGGLPGGYTF. In DNA form, the CDR3 reads TGTGCCAGCTCGCTATCCCCAGGGGGCCTCCCTGGGGGCTACACCTTC.

The chain combines TRBV3-1 (or the pseudogene TRBV3-2) with TRBJ2-7; D is uncertain. Germline CDR1 reads LGHDT; CDR2 reads YNNKEL (reference sequence). Trimming took off 2 bases at V and 7 bases at J, with 12 bases between the two ends. This CDR3 has 13 amino acids. Here the CDR3 reads CASSQTPLGEQYF. The CDR3 DNA is TGTGCCAGCAGCCAAACTCCCCTCGGGGAGCAGTACTTC.

The chain employs TRBV28 and TRBJ1-3, with D uncertain. V shed 2 bases and J shed 4 bases, with 9 bases lying between them. This CDR3 region has 14 residues. The germline V gene has CDR1 MDHEN and CDR2 SYDVKM. The CDR3 region is CASSLGRVGNTIYF. In DNA form, the CDR3 reads TGTGCCAGCAGTTTAGGAAGGGTCGGAAACACCATATATTTT.

V usage is TRBV19 and J usage is TRBJ2-7, with 12 bases fitting TRBD2. The CDR3 has 18 amino acids. Germline CDR1 and CDR2: LNHDA and SQIVND (reference sequence). Losses at the gene ends were 4 bases for V and 4 bases for J; bases not matched to a gene: 14. CDR3 nucleotides: TGTGCCAGTAGTAGGAGTACTAGACGACTAGCGGGAGAGTACGAGCAGTACTTC. Translating it yields CASSRSTRRLAGEYEQYF.

The gene calls are TRBV5-1 and TRBJ1-4, with D hard to call. In germline, CDR1 is SGHRS, CDR2 YFSETQ. The V gene lost 3 bases and the J gene lost 0 bases, with 6 bases spanning the gap. CDR3 length: 14 amino acids. The CDR3 DNA sequence: TGCGCCAGCAGCTCCGCAGCAACTAATGAAAAACTGTTTTTT. Protein: CASSSAATNEKLFF.

This clone was found a few times. The chain links TRBV7-9 to TRBJ2-1; D may correspond to TRBD1 or TRBD2 (5 bases each). The CDR3 has 14 residues. Per germline, CDR1 SEHNR and CDR2 FQNEAQ (reference sequence). V gave up 2 bases and J gave up 3 bases, with 8 bases separating them. The CDR3 DNA follows: TGTGCCAGCAGCTTAAGGGACGACTACAATGAGCAGTTCTTC. Amino acid sequence: CASSLRDDYNEQFF.

This chain joins TRBV6-4 and TRBJ2-2; 12 bases fit TRBD2. Germline V gene lookup returns CDR1 MRHNA and CDR2 SNTAGT. Unmatched junction bases numbered 1, after V lost 5 bases and J lost 3 bases. The CDR3 length is 15 residues. The CDR3, as DNA: TGTGCCAGCAGTCGACTAGCGGGAGACACCGGGGAGCTGTTTTTT. Amino acids: CASSRLAGDTGELFF.

J is TRBJ1-1 and V is TRBV7-9; 9 positions match TRBD1. Germline values: CDR1 SEHNR, CDR2 FQNEAQ (reference sequence). CDR3 size: 15 residues. Trimming took 8 bases from V and 1 from J; bases not matched to a gene: 8. This CDR3 reads CASLPWDRENTEAFF. CDR3 DNA: TGTGCCAGCCTCCCGTGGGACAGGGAGAACACTGAAGCTTTCTTT.

The chain combines TRBV10-3 with TRBJ2-7; tentatively, D is TRBD1 or TRBD2 (5 bases each). The CDR3 extends over 16 amino acids. V gave up 3 bases and J gave up 2 bases, with 17 bases separating them. The germline CDR1 and CDR2 sequences are ENHRY and SYGVKD. The DNA for the CDR3 is TGTGCCATCAGTGACCCCGCCCGGGACGGAACCTACGAGCAGTACTTC. It encodes CAISDPARDGTYEQYF.

Ten or more counts support this clone. The gene calls are TRBV2 and TRBJ1-6; D uncertain. Germline V gives CDR1 SNHLY, CDR2 FYNNEI. The V end was cut by 2 bases, the J end by 7 bases, with 3 bases between. The CDR3 length is 12 residues. CDR3 residues: CASSEWNSPLHF. Written as DNA, the CDR3 is TGTGCCAGCAGTGAATGGAATTCACCCCTCCACTTT.

This chain joins TRBV18 and TRBJ1-1, with a weak D call TRBD1 (5 bases). The CDR3 consists of 12 residues. The V gene's germline CDR1 is KGHSH and CDR2 LQKENI. Trimming cost V 11 bases and J 0 bases, with 10 bases left between them. CDR3 amino acids: CAGGAVNTEAFF. The CDR3 coding sequence is TGTGCCGGAGGGGCGGTGAACACTGAAGCTTTCTTT.

This chain connects TRBV9 to TRBJ2-6; tentative D call: TRBD2 (6 bases). Germline-derived CDR1 and CDR2 are SGDLS and YYNGEE. Trimming took off 2 bases at V and 0 bases at J, with 9 bases between the two ends. The CDR3 totals 16 residues. The CDR3: CASSVGLHSGANVLTF. The CDR3 DNA is TGTGCCAGCAGCGTGGGACTTCACTCTGGGGCCAACGTCCTGACTTTC. Full variable domain (missing parts from reference TRBV9 and TRBJ2-6): DSGVTQTPKHLITATGQRVTLRCSPRSGDLSVYWYQQSLDQGLQFLIQYYNGEERAKGNILERFSAQQFPDLHSELNLSSLELGDSALYFCASSVGLHSGANVLTFGAGSRLTVL.

The chain couples TRBV30 to TRBJ1-5, with D possibly matching TRBD1 (6 bases). V shed 1 base and J shed 5 bases, with 9 bases lying between them. The CDR3 consists of 13 residues. Germline V CDR1 and CDR2: GTSNPN, SVGIG (reference sequence). The CDR3: CAWSDRVDQPQHF. Written as DNA, the CDR3 is TGTGCCTGGAGTGACAGGGTGGATCAGCCCCAGCATTTT.

The chain joins TRBV18 to TRBJ1-2; TRBD1 matches at 8 bases. The V gene's germline CDR1 is KGHSH and CDR2 LQKENI. With 0 bases clipped from V and 3 bases from J, the junction kept 3 bases outside the gene matches. The CDR3 is 15 residues long. Here the CDR3 reads CASSPPTGVDYGYTF. CDR3 nucleotides: TGTGCCAGCTCACCACCGACAGGGGTTGACTATGGCTACACCTTC.